This TCR beta chain was profiled in a study of Tregs in tolerant kidney transplant recipients. Broader study findings: Tregs expanded with activated donor B cells seemed most donor-specific. Changing PCR primers prevented nucleotide comparison between some patients' samples.

The germline gives CDR1 KGHSH, CDR2 LQKENI. The CDR3 consists of 16 residues. The V and J ends lost 1 base and 2 bases respectively, with 15 bases between them. In the case of this clone: The antigen remains unidentified.

Recipients received nonmyeloablative bone marrow transplants from related graft donors, with transient mixed chimerism. Thawed PBMCs were FACS-sorted into unstimulated CD4+CD25+CD127- regulatory T cells, CD4+CD25- non-regulatory cells, CD4 and CD8 cells. Clones were read by immunoSEQ multiplex PCR, and TCRdb kept only the in-frame ones, dropping some. The sample yields 90,000 or so clones, approximately 94% seen once. The specimen comprised CD4+ T cells from blood (PBMCs), sampled 12 months after the transplant. The TCR sequence derives from a human patient who received a combined kidney and bone marrow transplant. A subset of T cells may come from the graft donor. The chain joins TRBV18 to TRBJ2-7; D is unresolved. The CDR3 DNA sequence: TGTGCCAGCTCACCACGTCTTCCAGCGAACACCTACGAGCAGTACTTC. It is translated as CASSPRLPANTYEQYF.